Shown below are 14 T cell receptor beta chains from a single sample sequenced in a study of metastatic and nonmetastatic thyroid tumors. TCRdb reassembled clones from the PCR reads with MiXCR. The sample has some 28,000 clones, 20% to 25% seen once. Among the patients, none had received any treatment before thyroid surgery. Sample: blood. The receptors here all came from a female donor with papillary thyroid cancer or a benign thyroid nodule (not recorded which). Some clones in this sample may be carry-over from other donors' samples.

This clone was seen many times. This chain joins TRBV7-9 and TRBJ2-7; 7 nucleotides align to TRBD2. Per germline, CDR1 SEHNR and CDR2 FQNEAQ (reference sequence). J was trimmed by 6 bases and V by 1 base; bases with no gene match: 3. The CDR3 runs to 13 residues. This CDR3 reads CASSLGGSAEQYF. The CDR3 DNA follows: TGTGCCAGCAGCTTAGGCGGGAGCGCCGAGCAGTACTTC.

Only a few counts were recorded for this clone. At one end the junction does not follow the germline gene, possibly because of a read error. The chain links TRBV24-1 to TRBJ1-2, with 9 bases identical to TRBD1. CDR3 length equals 16 residues. Germline loops: CDR1 KGHDR, CDR2 SFDVKD. This chain's CDR3 is CATSDPWTGDGYGYTF. The CDR3 DNA sequence: TGTGCCACAAGTGACCCCTGGACAGGGGACGGCTATGGCTACACCTTC.

This clone was detected ten times or more. The chain employs TRBV3-1 and TRBJ2-3; D remains unclear. This CDR3 region has 15 residues. Trimming removed 3 bases at V and 0 bases at J, with 10 bases between. Germline V gives CDR1 LGHDT, CDR2 YNNKEL (reference sequence). In DNA form, the CDR3 reads TGTGCCAGCAGCCAGCGAGGCCGGAGCACAGATACGCAGTATTTT. Translation: CASSQRGRSTDTQYF.

This clone was counted ten times or more. This sequence joins TRBV14 and TRBJ1-3; D is uncertain. Germline V gene lookup returns CDR1 SGHDN and CDR2 FVKESK. This CDR3 spans 16 amino acids. Trimming pared 4 bases from V and 2 bases from J, leaving 15 bases between. The CDR3 sequence is CASSPLGPATGNTIYF. The DNA of the CDR3 is TGTGCCAGCAGCCCTCTCGGACCTGCTACTGGAAACACCATATATTTT.

On this clone: This clone may be a read error of a much larger clone one base away. Here the CDR3 omits its conserved ending phenylalanine or tryptophan, so a read error is the likely source. V and J are TRBV4-1 and TRBJ1-6; TRBD1 matches 7 bases. The V and J ends lost 0 bases and 8 bases, in that order; junction bases with no gene match: 4. Per the germline V gene, CDR1 is MGHRA and CDR2 is YSYEKL. CDR3 length: 15 residues. As DNA, the CDR3 is TGCGCCAGCAGCCAAGAAGTAACAGGGGATTCACCCCTCCACTCT. As protein: CASSQEVTGDSPLHS.

This clone was found many times. The chain couples TRBV11-2 to TRBJ1-6, with a tentative D call TRBD1 (5 bases). V was clipped by 2 bases and J by 9 bases, with 14 bases between them. This CDR3 has 15 residues. Germline V gene sequence: CDR1 SGHAT, CDR2 FQNNGV. The CDR3 region is CASSLWAGSSSPLHF. CDR3 DNA: TGTGCCAGCAGCTTATGGGCAGGGAGTTCTTCACCCCTCCACTTT.

CDR3 loop: CSARPSNQPQHF. The CDR3 DNA reads TGCAGTGCTAGACCTAGCAATCAGCCCCAGCATTTT. The chain couples TRBV20-1 to TRBJ1-5; no definite D call. From germline, CDR1 is DFQATT and CDR2 SNEGSKA (reference sequence). The CDR3 sequence is 12 residues long. V was trimmed by 2 bases and J by 0 bases, leaving 2 bases between them.

This clone was recorded only once. The V call is TRBV28, the J call TRBJ2-4; a weak D match, TRBD1 (6 bases). V was trimmed by 5 bases and J by 0 bases, leaving 8 bases between them. Per germline, CDR1 MDHEN and CDR2 SYDVKM. This CDR3 has 14 amino acids. The CDR3 nucleotides are TGTGCCAGCAGTGAGGGGGTAGCCAAAAACATTCAGTACTTC. Its translation is CASSEGVAKNIQYF.

This clone has ten or more counts. The chain carries TRBV6-4 and TRBJ2-3, with a tentative D call TRBD1 (6 bases). Trimming shortened V by 6 bases and J by 0 bases, and 10 bases separated the two germline ends. The CDR3 is 14 amino acids. Per germline, CDR1 MRHNA and CDR2 SNTAGT. The CDR3 bases are TGTGCCAGCAGGAGACAGGCTAGCACAGATACGCAGTATTTT. Translation gives CASRRQASTDTQYF.

In its sample, this clone was seen many times. J is TRBJ1-5 and V is TRBV20-1; the match to TRBD1 covers 8 bases. Per the germline V gene, CDR1 is DFQATT and CDR2 is SNEGSKA (reference sequence). The CDR3 is 16 amino acids. The trim removed 1 base at V and 4 bases at J, leaving 9 bases unmatched. CDR3 amino acids: CSARVRTGRRNQPQHF. CDR3 sequence (DNA): TGCAGTGCTAGAGTTCGGACAGGGAGAAGGAATCAGCCCCAGCATTTT.

This clone was recorded a few times. The gene calls are TRBV6-1 and TRBJ2-7; 10 bases align to TRBD2. This CDR3 is 15 amino acids long. Per germline, CDR1 MNHNS and CDR2 SASEGT. J was trimmed by 0 bases and V by 6 bases; bases with no gene match: 5. Written as DNA, the CDR3 is TGTGCCAGCAGGGATACTAGCGGGACCTCCTACGAGCAGTACTTC. Protein sequence: CASRDTSGTSYEQYF.

The V and J genes are TRBV3-1 and TRBJ1-2; D gene ambiguous. Germline V gene sequence: CDR1 LGHDT, CDR2 YNNKEL (reference sequence). This CDR3 spans 15 amino acids. Trimming took off 1 base at V and 5 bases at J, with 14 bases between the two ends. The CDR3 nucleotides read TGTGCCAGCAGCCAAGGGTTAGGGCTTCAATATGGCTACACCTTC. Translation: CASSQGLGLQYGYTF.

This clone was observed many times. This chain joins TRBV28 and TRBJ1-4; no clear D gene. V lost 4 bases and J 4 bases, leaving 10 bases between the germline ends. There are 14 residues in the CDR3. CDR1 is MDHEN, CDR2 SYDVKM, per germline. The CDR3 loop reads CASSSSQLNEKLFF. As DNA, the CDR3 is TGTGCCAGCAGTTCGTCACAGCTTAATGAAAAACTGTTTTTT. The full variable domain, completed using reference TRBV28 and TRBJ1-4, is DVKVTQSSRYLVKRTGEKVFLECVQDMDHENMFWYRQDPGLGLRLIYFSYDVKMKEKGDIPEGYSVSREKKERFSLILESASTNQTSMYLCASSSSQLNEKLFFGSGTQLSVL.

This chain links TRBV6-1 with TRBJ1-5; weak D call: TRBD1 (6 bases). Between the trimmed V and J ends, which lost 6 bases and 0 bases, there was a span of 15 bases. Germline CDR1 reads MNHNS; CDR2 reads SASEGT. This CDR3 is built from 16 residues. CDR3 DNA: TGTGCCAGCAGGCCCGCAGGGGCGGATAGCAATCAGCCCCAGCATTTT. Encoded protein: CASRPAGADSNQPQHF.